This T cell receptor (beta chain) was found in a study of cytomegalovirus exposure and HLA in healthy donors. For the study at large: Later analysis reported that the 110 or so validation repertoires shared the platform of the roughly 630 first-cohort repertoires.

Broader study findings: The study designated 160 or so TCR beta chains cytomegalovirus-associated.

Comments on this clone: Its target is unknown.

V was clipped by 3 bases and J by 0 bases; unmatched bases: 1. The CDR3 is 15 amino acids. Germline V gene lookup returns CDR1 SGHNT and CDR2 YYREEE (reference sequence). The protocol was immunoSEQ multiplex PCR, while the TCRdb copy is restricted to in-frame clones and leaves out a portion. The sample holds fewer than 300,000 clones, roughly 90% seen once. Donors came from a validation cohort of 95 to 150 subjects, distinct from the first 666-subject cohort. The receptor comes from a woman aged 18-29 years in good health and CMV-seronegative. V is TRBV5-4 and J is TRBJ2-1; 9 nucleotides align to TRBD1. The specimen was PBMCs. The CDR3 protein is CASSSGQGSYNEQFF. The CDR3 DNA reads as TGTGCCAGCAGCTCGGGACAGGGCTCCTACAATGAGCAGTTCTTC.